Each of the 2 T cell receptor beta chains below was sequenced from the same sample in a study of control samples from healthy donors and cancer patients. Assay used: immunoSEQ multiplex PCR; TCRdb lists only in-frame clones, some missing. The sample consists of some 130,000 clones, approximately 86% of them appearing once. The sample taken for sequencing was blood. The receptors were sampled from a woman aged 25 to 39 in good health.

The chain has TRBV6-5 and TRBJ1-6; D gene uncertain. This CDR3 spans 13 amino acids. V gave up 7 bases and J gave up 8 bases, with 12 bases separating them. Per germline, CDR1 MNHEY and CDR2 SVGAGI. In nucleotides, the CDR3 is TGTGCCAGCACCGCTTGGGGAGATTCACCCCTCCACTTT. It yields the protein CASTAWGDSPLHF.

The sample holds a few counts of this clone. The chain carries TRBV3-1 (or the pseudogene TRBV3-2) and TRBJ2-7; D not certain. The V gene's germline CDR1 is LGHDT and CDR2 YNNKEL (reference sequence). CDR3 length equals 12 residues. The V end was cut by 1 base, the J end by 3 bases, with 4 bases between. Written as DNA, the CDR3 is TGTGCCAGCAGCCAAGGCAGCTACGAGCAGTACTTC. It yields the protein CASSQGSYEQYF.